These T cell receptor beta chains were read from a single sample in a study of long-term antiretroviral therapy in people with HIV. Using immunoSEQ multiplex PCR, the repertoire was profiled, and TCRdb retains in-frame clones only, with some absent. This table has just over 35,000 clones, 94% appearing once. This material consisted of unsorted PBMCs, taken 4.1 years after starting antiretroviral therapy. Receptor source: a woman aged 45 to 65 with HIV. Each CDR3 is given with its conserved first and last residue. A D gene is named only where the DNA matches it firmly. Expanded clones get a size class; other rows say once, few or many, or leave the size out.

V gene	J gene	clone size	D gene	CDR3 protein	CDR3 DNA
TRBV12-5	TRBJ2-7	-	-	CASGPCVPRGLRDEQYF	TGTGCTAGTGGTCCCTGTGTGCCCAGGGGCCTGAGGGACGAGCAGTACTTC
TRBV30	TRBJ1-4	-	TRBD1	CAWRVPGGGEKLFF	TGTGCCTGGAGGGTCCCAGGGGGAGGAGAAAAACTGTTTTTT
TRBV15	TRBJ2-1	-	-	CATKIQGTSSYNEQFF	TGTGCCACCAAAATACAGGGAACGAGCTCCTACAATGAGCAGTTCTTC
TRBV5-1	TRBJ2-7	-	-	CASRLQGYEQYF	TGCGCCAGCAGACTCCAGGGCTACGAGCAGTACTTC
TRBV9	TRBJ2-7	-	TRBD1	CASSGLGQGSYEQYF	TGTGCCAGCAGCGGCCTCGGACAGGGGTCCTACGAGCAGTACTTC
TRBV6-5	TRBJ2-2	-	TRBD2	CASSPSGGYTGELFF	TGTGCCAGCAGTCCCTCGGGGGGATACACCGGGGAGCTGTTTTTT
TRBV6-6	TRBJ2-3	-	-	CASSYGRSQTSDTQYF	TGTGCCAGCAGTTACGGACGTTCACAAACGTCAGATACGCAGTATTTT
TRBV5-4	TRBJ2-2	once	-	CASSFRPTNTGELFF	TGTGCCAGCAGCTTCAGGCCGACCAACACCGGGGAGCTGTTTTTT
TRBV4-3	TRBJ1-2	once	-	CASSQEAGDSYGYTF	TGCGCCAGCAGCCAAGAGGCAGGGGATTCCTATGGCTACACCTTC
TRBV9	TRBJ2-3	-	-	CASSVSPAYTDTQYF	TGTGCCAGCAGCGTATCCCCAGCGTACACAGATACGCAGTATTTT
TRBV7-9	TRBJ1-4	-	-	CASSFGTTEKLFF	TGTGCCAGCAGCTTTGGGACTACTGAAAAACTGTTTTTT
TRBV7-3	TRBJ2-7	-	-	CASRDPGPYEQYF	TGTGCCAGCAGAGATCCGGGTCCTTACGAGCAGTACTTC
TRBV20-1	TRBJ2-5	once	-	CSAGRWETQYF	TGCAGTGCTGGACGGTGGGAGACCCAGTACTTC
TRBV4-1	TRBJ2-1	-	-	CASSQDIGRNEQFF	TGCGCCAGCAGCCAAGATATCGGCCGCAATGAGCAGTTCTTC
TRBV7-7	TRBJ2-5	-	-	CASSSGGQETQYF	TGTGCTAGCAGCTCCGGAGGTCAAGAGACCCAGTACTTC
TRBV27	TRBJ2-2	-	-	CASSLWRTRNTGELFF	TGTGCCAGCAGTTTATGGCGAACCAGGAACACCGGGGAGCTGTTTTTT
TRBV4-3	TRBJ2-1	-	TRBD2	CASSLEAGANNEQFF	TGCGCCAGCAGCCTGGAAGCGGGGGCAAACAATGAGCAGTTCTTC
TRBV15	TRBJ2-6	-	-	CATSRDGGIRPSGANVLTF	TGTGCCACCAGCAGAGATGGGGGTATCAGGCCCTCTGGGGCCAACGTCCTGACTTTC
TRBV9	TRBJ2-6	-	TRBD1	CASSVALGQGALGANVLTF	TGTGCCAGCAGCGTAGCTTTGGGACAGGGGGCGCTTGGGGCCAACGTCCTGACTTTC
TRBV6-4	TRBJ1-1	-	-	CASRREGGTEAFF	TGTGCCAGCCGGAGGGAAGGAGGCACTGAAGCTTTCTTT
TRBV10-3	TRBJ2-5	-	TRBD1	CAIRQGTGGSETQYF	TGTGCCATCAGACAAGGGACAGGGGGAAGCGAGACCCAGTACTTC
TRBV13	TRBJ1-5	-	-	CASSSSIRDQPQHF	TGTGCCAGCAGCTCGTCTATCCGGGATCAGCCCCAGCATTTT
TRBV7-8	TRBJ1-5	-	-	CASSLAPGLGWGQPQHF	TGTGCCAGCAGCTTAGCCCCCGGCTTGGGATGGGGCCAGCCCCAGCATTTT
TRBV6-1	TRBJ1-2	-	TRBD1	CASSERQGANYGYTF	TGTGCCAGCAGTGAAAGACAGGGGGCGAACTATGGCTACACCTTC
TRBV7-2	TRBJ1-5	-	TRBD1	CASSSRTGRGNQPQHF	TGTGCCAGCAGCTCCCGGACAGGGAGGGGAAATCAGCCCCAGCATTTT
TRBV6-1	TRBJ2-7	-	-	CASRQGEGGLGQYF	TGTGCCAGCAGACAGGGAGAGGGTGGGTTGGGGCAGTACTTC
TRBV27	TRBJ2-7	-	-	CASSLSPGPSYEQYF	TGTGCCAGCAGTTTAAGCCCCGGACCGTCGTACGAGCAGTACTTC
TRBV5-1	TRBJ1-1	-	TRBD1	CASSWNRGRNTEAFF	TGCGCCAGCAGCTGGAACAGGGGGCGGAACACTGAAGCTTTCTTT
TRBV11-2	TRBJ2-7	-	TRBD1	CASSSRQGRNEQYF	TGTGCCAGCAGCTCCAGACAGGGGCGGAACGAGCAGTACTTC
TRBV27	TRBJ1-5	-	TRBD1	CASSLGQGGQPQHF	TGTGCCAGCAGTTTAGGACAGGGAGGTCAGCCCCAGCATTTT
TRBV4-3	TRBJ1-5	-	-	CASSQDTQGGQPQHF	TGCGCCAGCAGCCAAGATACCCAGGGAGGTCAGCCCCAGCATTTT
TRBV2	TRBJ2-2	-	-	CASSRGNTGELFF	TGTGCCAGCAGTAGGGGGAACACCGGGGAGCTGTTTTTT
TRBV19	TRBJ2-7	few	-	CASKNSGVSYEQYF	TGTGCCAGTAAAAATTCAGGGGTTTCCTACGAGCAGTACTTC
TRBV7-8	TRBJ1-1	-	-	CASSLGEGTEAFF	TGTGCCAGCAGCTTAGGGGAGGGGACTGAAGCTTTCTTT
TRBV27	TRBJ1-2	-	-	CASSLGGQQAYGYTF	TGTGCCAGCAGTTTAGGGGGTCAGCAGGCTTATGGCTACACCTTC
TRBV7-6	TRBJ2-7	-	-	CASSLGWGVDEQYF	TGTGCCAGCAGCTTAGGATGGGGAGTGGACGAGCAGTACTTC
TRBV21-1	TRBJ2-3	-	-	CASSKLRGAGDTQYF	TGTGCCAGCAGCAAACTTCGGGGGGCCGGGGATACGCAGTATTTT
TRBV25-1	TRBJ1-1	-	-	CASRGNREAFF	TGTGCCAGCAGGGGGAACAGGGAAGCTTTCTTT
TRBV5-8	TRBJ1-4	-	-	CASSLLGTFNEKLFF	TGTGCCAGCAGCTTGCTCGGTACCTTTAATGAAAAACTGTTTTTT
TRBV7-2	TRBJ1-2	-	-	CASSLQGGNMGYTF	TGTGCCAGCAGCTTACAGGGAGGAAACATGGGCTACACCTTC
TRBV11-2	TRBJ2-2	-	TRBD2	CASSLMLASGGSGELFF	TGTGCCAGCAGCTTAATGTTGGCTAGCGGGGGGTCCGGGGAGCTGTTTTTT